The rows below give T cell receptor beta chains drawn from one sample of a study of identifying expanded T cells in peripheral blood. The table came from immunoSEQ multiplex PCR; TCRdb's copy has only in-frame clones and leaves some out. The sample has approximately 50,000 clones, around 82% seen once; the top ten hold 14%. Sequenced material: blood. These receptors all come from a person aged 18 to 69 in good health. The CDR3 runs from the conserved cysteine through the conserved F or W. Fields, in order: J gene, D gene, V gene, clone size, CDR3 length, CDR3 DNA, CDR3 protein. A D gene is named only where the DNA matches it firmly. Expanded clones are given a class, and other clones once, few, many or no size at all.

TRBJ1-2	TRBD1	TRBV6-6	NA	16	TGTGCCAGCAGCCCTATTTCCCGGGACAGGGGGAAAGGCTACACCTTC	CASSPISRDRGKGYTF
TRBJ2-7	NA	TRBV4-3	few	16	TGCGCCAGCAGCCAAGGCCCCGGTGACAGGTCGCCCGAGCAGTACTTC	CASSQGPGDRSPEQYF
TRBJ2-3	NA	TRBV27	once	17	TGTGCCAGCAAAGGACGGTTTGCGGGTTCTCTCACAGATACGCAGTATTTT	CASKGRFAGSLTDTQYF
TRBJ2-1	TRBD2	TRBV11-2	NA	16	TGTGCCAGCAGCTTCCTAGCGGGAGGGGGTCGACATGAGCAGTTCTTC	CASSFLAGGGRHEQFF
TRBJ2-6	TRBD2	TRBV6-6	few	16	TGTGCCAGCAGTGTGCGGGAGGGCCGTGGGGCCAACGTCCTGACTTTC	CASSVREGRGANVLTF
TRBJ2-2	NA	TRBV5-1	few	15	TGCGCCAGCAGCTTGGAACCGGAGATCACCGGGGAGCTGTTTTTT	CASSLEPEITGELFF
TRBJ1-2	NA	TRBV2	NA	14	TGTGCCAGCAGTCCTCCAGGGACTAGCTATGGCTACACCTTC	CASSPPGTSYGYTF
TRBJ2-5	TRBD2	TRBV7-2	NA	16	TGTGCCAGCAGGGGGCGAGCGGGAGGATTGGGGGAGACCCAGTACTTC	CASRGRAGGLGETQYF
TRBJ2-7	NA	TRBV6-5	once	14	TGTGCCAGCAGCCCCAGAGGGGGTACCTACGAGCAGTACTTC	CASSPRGGTYEQYF
TRBJ2-2	TRBD1	TRBV6-5	NA	16	TGTGCCAGCAGTTACATAGGACAGGGGAACACCGGGGAGCTGTTTTTT	CASSYIGQGNTGELFF
TRBJ1-1	NA	TRBV18	few	13	TGTGCCAGCTCACCAGGACGAGACACTGAAGCTTTCTTT	CASSPGRDTEAFF
TRBJ2-3	NA	TRBV7-2	NA	16	TGTGCCAGCAGCCGAAACTTCCTAGGCTTGGGAGATACGCAGTATTTT	CASSRNFLGLGDTQYF
TRBJ1-1	TRBD1	TRBV4-1	NA	16	TGCGCCAGCAGCCAAGAGCTGGGCAGGGGGCAAACTGAAGCTTTCTTT	CASSQELGRGQTEAFF
TRBJ2-1	NA	TRBV5-6	NA	17	TGTGCCAGCAGCATACCGAGAGGGCCGGGTTCCTACAATGAGCAGTTCTTC	CASSIPRGPGSYNEQFF
TRBJ1-6	NA	TRBV16	NA	14	TGTGCCAGCAGTCTGCGACAGGCGAATTCACCCCTCCACTTT	CASSLRQANSPLHF
TRBJ2-1	TRBD1	TRBV5-6	once	16	TGTGCCAGCAGCCCCCCCGGGACAGGGCTGGTCAATGAGCAGTTCTTC	CASSPPGTGLVNEQFF
TRBJ2-1	NA	TRBV19	NA	15	TGTGCCAGTATTGCCCAGCGAGGCTCCTACAATGAGCAGTTCTTC	CASIAQRGSYNEQFF
TRBJ2-1	TRBD1	TRBV7-9	NA	15	TGTGCCAGCAGCCGAGGGGACAGAGATTCCAATGAGCAGTTCTTC	CASSRGDRDSNEQFF
TRBJ1-3	NA	TRBV5-6	NA	15	TGTGCCAGCAGCTTGGTGAACAGTAGAGGAAACACCATATATTTT	CASSLVNSRGNTIYF
TRBJ1-1	NA	TRBV7-6	NA	13	TGTGCCAGCAGCAAAAGCGGGAATACTGAAGCTTTCTTT	CASSKSGNTEAFF
TRBJ2-4	TRBD1	TRBV10-3	NA	15	TGTGCCATCAGTGAGTCGGGACAGGGGAGGGACATTCAGTACTTC	CAISESGQGRDIQYF
TRBJ1-2	TRBD1	TRBV7-2	NA	13	TGTGCCAGCAGCCGGGACAGGAACTATGGCTACACCTTC	CASSRDRNYGYTF
TRBJ1-1	NA	TRBV6-1	NA	14	TGTGCCAGCAGCGCCACAGGGATGGACACTGAAGCTTTCTTT	CASSATGMDTEAFF
TRBJ2-1	TRBD2	TRBV27	few	15	TGTGCCAGCAGCGAGTATAGCGGGGGTTACAATGAGCAGTTCTTC	CASSEYSGGYNEQFF
TRBJ1-5	NA	TRBV7-6	NA	12	TGTGCCAGCAGCCATTTAAATCAGCCCCAGCATTTT	CASSHLNQPQHF
TRBJ1-2	NA	TRBV5-8	few	16	TGTGCCAGCAGCCCGGGTAGAATCCTTGGAAACTATGGCTACACCTTC	CASSPGRILGNYGYTF
TRBJ2-7	NA	TRBV29-1	once	17	TGCAGCGCCGAAGGCGTCAGCCCCAAGAAGCCGGGATACGAGCAGTACTTC	CSAEGVSPKKPGYEQYF
TRBJ2-6	NA	TRBV2	NA	14	TGTGCCAGCAGTGACACACGGGGGGCCAACGTCCTGACTTTC	CASSDTRGANVLTF
TRBJ2-1	NA	TRBV13	NA	12	TGTGCCAGCAGCTTAGGAGACAATGAGCAGTTCTTC	CASSLGDNEQFF
TRBJ2-6	NA	TRBV7-2	NA	15	TGTGCCAGCAGCCTAACCTTTTCTGGGGCCAACGTCCTGACTTTC	CASSLTFSGANVLTF
TRBJ1-2	TRBD1	TRBV7-2	NA	17	TGTGCCAGCAGCTTAGTCTCGGGACAGGGAAGTAACTATGGCTACACCTTC	CASSLVSGQGSNYGYTF
TRBJ2-5	NA	TRBV11-1	NA	14	TGTGCCAGCAGCCCAGGGGGGGGCCAAGAGACCCAGTACTTC	CASSPGGGQETQYF
TRBJ1-6	TRBD1	TRBV5-1	NA	16	TGCGCCAGCAGCTCTAGGACAGGGGCGACAAATTCACCCCTCCACTTT	CASSSRTGATNSPLHF